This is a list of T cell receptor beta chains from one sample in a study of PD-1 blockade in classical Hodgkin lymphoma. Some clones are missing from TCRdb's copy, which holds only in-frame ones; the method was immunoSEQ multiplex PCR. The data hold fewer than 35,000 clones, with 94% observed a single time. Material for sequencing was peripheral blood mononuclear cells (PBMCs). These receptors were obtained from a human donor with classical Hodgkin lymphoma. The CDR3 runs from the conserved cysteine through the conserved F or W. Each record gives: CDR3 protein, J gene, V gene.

CDR3 protein: CASSLAGTGYEQYF
J gene: TRBJ2-7
V gene: TRBV5-4

CDR3 protein: CASSEMTAFNEKLFF
J gene: TRBJ1-4
V gene: TRBV2

CDR3 protein: CASRLTGGSWDEQYF
J gene: TRBJ2-7
V gene: TRBV28

CDR3 protein: CASSQVAANYGYTF
J gene: TRBJ1-2
V gene: TRBV4-1

CDR3 protein: CASTSFGNSKQPQHF
J gene: TRBJ1-5
V gene: TRBV19

CDR3 protein: CASSSRTGGNPKNIQYF
J gene: TRBJ2-4
V gene: TRBV21-1

CDR3 protein: CASSFSFGDTEAFF
J gene: TRBJ1-1
V gene: TRBV6-4

CDR3 protein: CASSLNSGGINTQYF
J gene: TRBJ2-3
V gene: TRBV4-3

CDR3 protein: CASSLEVAHTGELFF
J gene: TRBJ2-2
V gene: TRBV5-1

CDR3 protein: CSGGLAGRDGEETQYF
J gene: TRBJ2-5
V gene: TRBV29-1

CDR3 protein: CSVEDRRGLLQFF
J gene: TRBJ2-1
V gene: TRBV29-1

CDR3 protein: CASRLGQAYEQYF
J gene: TRBJ2-7
V gene: TRBV6-1

CDR3 protein: CSVGRASSYNEQFF
J gene: TRBJ2-1
V gene: TRBV29-1

CDR3 protein: CASSGTSGGQYF
J gene: TRBJ2-3
V gene: TRBV7-2

CDR3 protein: CASSFGAMSSYEQYF
J gene: TRBJ2-7
V gene: TRBV7-9

CDR3 protein: CAISDGQGWEMNTEAFF
J gene: TRBJ1-1
V gene: TRBV10-3

CDR3 protein: CASSLRGGALRTDTQYF
J gene: TRBJ2-3
V gene: TRBV9

CDR3 protein: CASSYGTQETQYF
J gene: TRBJ2-5
V gene: TRBV6-6

CDR3 protein: CASTPRTGAASAKQYF
J gene: TRBJ2-7
V gene: TRBV7-9

CDR3 protein: CASSQVQISGNTIYF
J gene: TRBJ1-3
V gene: TRBV4-1

CDR3 protein: CASSGPGGTDTQYF
J gene: TRBJ2-3
V gene: TRBV2

CDR3 protein: CASSQESGSIDEQYF
J gene: TRBJ2-7
V gene: TRBV4-2

CDR3 protein: CASSLGQGPEAFF
J gene: TRBJ1-1
V gene: TRBV5-1

CDR3 protein: CASSGGVSYEQYF
J gene: TRBJ2-7
V gene: TRBV28

CDR3 protein: CASLAGGTTSTDTQYF
J gene: TRBJ2-3
V gene: TRBV13

CDR3 protein: CATSRDLGQGGEKLFF
J gene: TRBJ1-4
V gene: TRBV15

CDR3 protein: CASSLDRGDSPLHF
J gene: TRBJ1-6
V gene: TRBV5-4

CDR3 protein: CASSAARGWSLGYTF
J gene: TRBJ1-2
V gene: TRBV9

CDR3 protein: CASSSTSSGGATYNEQFF
J gene: TRBJ2-1
V gene: TRBV25-1

CDR3 protein: CASSESGSFAEAFF
J gene: TRBJ1-1
V gene: TRBV2

CDR3 protein: CSVGREGGVNTEAFF
J gene: TRBJ1-1
V gene: TRBV29-1

CDR3 protein: CASGEPARNEQFF
J gene: TRBJ2-1
V gene: TRBV27

CDR3 protein: CASSEAGFSGNTIYF
J gene: TRBJ1-3
V gene: TRBV2

CDR3 protein: CASSQQGSADYGYTF
J gene: TRBJ1-2
V gene: TRBV4-2

CDR3 protein: CASSELTPGNPGNEQFF
J gene: TRBJ2-1
V gene: TRBV10-1

CDR3 protein: CASSKTPGQSNTEAFF
J gene: TRBJ1-1
V gene: TRBV4-1

CDR3 protein: CASSAGSARNEQFF
J gene: TRBJ2-1
V gene: TRBV9

CDR3 protein: CASSLGTGDSNQPQHF
J gene: TRBJ1-5
V gene: TRBV5-1

CDR3 protein: CASSFRMGTEAFF
J gene: TRBJ1-1
V gene: TRBV7-2

CDR3 protein: CASSLQGSSPLHF
J gene: TRBJ1-6
V gene: TRBV5-6

CDR3 protein: CASSQGVGQGGNEQFF
J gene: TRBJ2-1
V gene: TRBV4-1

CDR3 protein: CASSGLAGGLISTDTQYF
J gene: TRBJ2-3
V gene: TRBV2

CDR3 protein: CASSLSGLEETQYF
J gene: TRBJ2-5
V gene: TRBV28

CDR3 protein: CASSPTGGSNQPQHF
J gene: TRBJ1-5
V gene: TRBV19